A selection of T cell receptor beta chains follows, all from one sample in a study of human T cells and chemical hapten exposure. From the RACE reads, TCRdb called clonotypes with MiXCR, one entry per CDR3 protein. The sample carries 100,000 to 150,000 distinct CDR3 sequences, roughly 13% recorded once. The input for sequencing was whole blood, taken in connection with sensitization to the hapten diphenylcyclopropenone (DPC). These receptors were obtained from a man between 18 and 35 years old with alopecia areata. Some clones in this sample may be carry-over from other donors' samples. Each CDR3 is given with its conserved first and last residue. The order of the fields is J gene, clone size, D gene, V gene, CDR3 DNA, CDR3 protein. A D gene is named only where the DNA matches it firmly. Where a row states a size, it is once, few, many or the class of an expanded clone; other rows omit it.

>TRBJ2-3|many|TRBD2|TRBV20-1
TGCAGTGCAACACTAGCGGGGGTTCTAGATACGCAGTATTTT
CSATLAGVLDTQYF
>TRBJ1-3|few|.|TRBV6-2/TRBV6-3
TGTGCCGGAGAAGGACGGAAATCGGTAAACACCATATATTTT
CAGEGRKSVNTIYF
>TRBJ2-2|.|TRBD1|TRBV20-1
TGCAGTGCTAGAGACAAGGACAGGACCCCGCTAAACACCGGGGAGCTGTTTTTT
CSARDKDRTPLNTGELFF
>TRBJ2-3|few|TRBD1|TRBV27
TGTGCCAGCAGGACAGGGGGCCCCCTTGGAGATACGCAGTATTTT
CASRTGGPLGDTQYF
>TRBJ2-6|few|.|TRBV28
TGTGCCAGCAGTGGGCACTCTAGGGACTCTGGGGCCAACGTCCTGACTTTC
CASSGHSRDSGANVLTF
>TRBJ1-3|.|.|TRBV15
TGTGCCACCAGCAGAGATCAGAGGGACCCCATATATTTT
CATSRDQRDPIYF
>TRBJ1-1|.|TRBD1|TRBV6-2/TRBV6-3
TGTGCCAGCAGTGGGCGACAGGGAAACACTGAAGCTTTCTTT
CASSGRQGNTEAFF
>TRBJ1-1|many|.|TRBV7-3
TGTGCCAGCAGCGACACTACGGACACTGAAGCTTTCTTT
CASSDTTDTEAFF
>TRBJ2-7|.|.|TRBV15
TGTGCCACCAGCAGAGACCAGGGCACCAGAATACCCTACGAGCAGTACTTC
CATSRDQGTRIPYEQYF
>TRBJ1-5|.|.|TRBV28
TGTGCCAGCAAGCAAGACAGCTACAATCAGCCCCAGCATTTT
CASKQDSYNQPQHF
>TRBJ1-1|few|.|TRBV7-9
TGTGCCAGCAGCTTTTTAATGAACACTGAAGCTTTCTTT
CASSFLMNTEAFF
>TRBJ1-4|.|.|TRBV14
TGTGCCAGCAGCCAATCCGGGACGGATAATGAAAAACTGTTTTTT
CASSQSGTDNEKLFF
>TRBJ2-7|many|TRBD2|TRBV7-8
TGTGCCAGCAGGGGGGGGACGGCGTACGAGCAGTACTTC
CASRGGTAYEQYF
>TRBJ1-6|few|.|TRBV28
TGTGCCAGCAATCCCCGGTATAATTCACCCCTCCACTTT
CASNPRYNSPLHF
>TRBJ2-3|few|.|TRBV14
TGTGCCAGCAGCAAAGGGTGGGGGCGCACAGATACGCAGTATTTT
CASSKGWGRTDTQYF
>TRBJ1-4|.|TRBD1|TRBV18
TGTGCCAGCTCACCACAACGACAGGGCCTAGAAAAACTGTTTTTT
CASSPQRQGLEKLFF
>TRBJ2-7|few|.|TRBV5-1
TGCGCCAGCAGCTTGGTTGCGGACATGTCCTACGAGCAGTACTTC
CASSLVADMSYEQYF
>TRBJ1-2|.|.|TRBV18
TGTGCCAGTATCGTCAATGCGGGGGGCGCCCATGGCTACACCTTC
CASIVNAGGAHGYTF
>TRBJ2-3|few|.|TRBV19
TGTGCCAGTAGTATAGGGCCTGAGATCACAGATACGCAGTATTTT
CASSIGPEITDTQYF
>TRBJ2-7|few|TRBD2|TRBV3-1
TGTGCCAGCAGCCAAAAGCGGGGGGACCCCTACGAGCAGTACTTC
CASSQKRGDPYEQYF
>TRBJ2-1|few|.|TRBV7-9
TGTGCCAGCAGCCCAAAGAACCTGGGGTACAATGAGCAGTTCTTC
CASSPKNLGYNEQFF
>TRBJ2-5|few|.|TRBV5-1
TGCGCCAGCAGCTTGGTAGTGGGGGGCATGCAAGAGACCCAGTACTTC
CASSLVVGGMQETQYF
>TRBJ1-5|.|TRBD1|TRBV4-1
TGCGCCAGCAGCCAAGAGACCCTAGGGGGCTATTATCAGCCCCAGCATTTT
CASSQETLGGYYQPQHF
>TRBJ1-4|few|.|TRBV6-1
TGTGCCAGCAGTGAAATAGTCGGTTGGCTTAAACTGTTTTTT
CASSEIVGWLKLFF
>TRBJ1-4|few|TRBD1|TRBV2
TGTGCCAGCCGGTGGGACAGGATGATTGCAACTAATGAAAAACTGTTTTTT
CASRWDRMIATNEKLFF
>TRBJ1-2|.|.|TRBV10-3
TGTGCCATCAGTGAGTCGCCACGTGGATCAAACTATGGCTACACCTTC
CAISESPRGSNYGYTF
>TRBJ2-1|.|TRBD2|TRBV4-1
TGCGCCAGCAGCCAGCCGACTAGCGGAAATGAGCAGTTCTTC
CASSQPTSGNEQFF
>TRBJ2-5|many|.|TRBV12-5
TGTGCTAGTGGCCGGGACGACAAAGAGACCCAGTACTTC
CASGRDDKETQYF
>TRBJ1-4|many|TRBD1|TRBV20-1
TGCAGTGCTAGAGATCCAGGGGGAGGGGAAAAACTGTTTTTT
CSARDPGGGEKLFF
>TRBJ1-4|.|.|TRBV6-5
TGTGCCAGCAGTTACCGAGGGACCGTCGGCAGGTCTAATGAAAAACTGTTTTTT
CASSYRGTVGRSNEKLFF
>TRBJ1-1|few|.|TRBV5-1
TGCGCCAGCCTTCTGAAGGGGGGATCTTTAGCTGAAGCTTTCTTT
CASLLKGGSLAEAFF
>TRBJ2-7|many|TRBD2|TRBV27
TGTGCCAGCAGTTCCTTCCTAGGACTAGCGGGAACCTACGAGCAGTACTTC
CASSSFLGLAGTYEQYF
>TRBJ1-2|few|.|TRBV24-1
TGTGCCACCAGTCCCGGGACATGGTATGGCTACACCTTC
CATSPGTWYGYTF
>TRBJ2-3|.|.|TRBV7-9
TGTGCCAGCAGCCCGGGGAGGGGGCCGTCAGATACGCAGTATTTT
CASSPGRGPSDTQYF
>TRBJ2-1|.|.|TRBV27
TGTGCCAGCGTGGCAAACTCCTACAATGAGCAGTTCTTC
CASVANSYNEQFF
>TRBJ2-1|.|TRBD2|TRBV20-1
TGCAGTGCTCCTACTATAGCGGGGAAGGACAATGAGCAGTTCTTC
CSAPTIAGKDNEQFF
>TRBJ2-3|.|TRBD2|TRBV2
TGTGCCAGCAGTGACCGACTAGCGGGGGTTTCGGATACGCAGTATTTT
CASSDRLAGVSDTQYF
>TRBJ1-1|.|.|TRBV5-1
TGCGCCAGCAGCTCATCCAGGGAAATCACTGAAGCTTTCTTT
CASSSSREITEAFF
>TRBJ2-5|few|TRBD2|TRBV4-3
TGCGCCAGCAGCCAAGATTTTCTAGCGGGGGGGCTCGGAGAGACCCAGTACTTC
CASSQDFLAGGLGETQYF
>TRBJ2-1|few|.|TRBV20-1
TGCAGTGCTAGTCCCAACAGCAATGAGCAGTTCTTC
CSASPNSNEQFF
>TRBJ1-1|many|.|TRBV28
TGTGCCAGCAGTTCCGCGGCATTGGGCACTGAAGCTTTCTTT
CASSSAALGTEAFF
>TRBJ2-1|few|.|TRBV7-9
TGTGCCAGCAGCTTAGGCCGGCCGAACAATGAGCAGTTCTTC
CASSLGRPNNEQFF
>TRBJ2-3|few|.|TRBV28
TGTGCCAGCAGTTTACGTTTCCTCACCACAGATACGCAGTATTTT
CASSLRFLTTDTQYF
>TRBJ2-3|few|.|TRBV20-1
TGCAGTGCGATACCCCAGGTGGAATCCACAGATACGCAGTATTTT
CSAIPQVESTDTQYF
>TRBJ1-2|.|.|TRBV5-5
TGTGCCAGCAGCTATGGGGGTACTAACTATGGCTACACCTTC
CASSYGGTNYGYTF
>TRBJ2-7|few|TRBD2|TRBV6-6
TGTGCCAGCAGTCGCTCTAGCGGGAGCACCTACGAGCAGTACTTC
CASSRSSGSTYEQYF
>TRBJ2-1|few|.|TRBV12-5
TGTGCTAGTGGTTTGCCCTACCATGAGCAGTTCTTC
CASGLPYHEQFF
>TRBJ1-1|few|.|TRBV5-1
TGCGCCAGCAGCGTCCTCCAGGGAGGCACTGAAGCTTTCTTT
CASSVLQGGTEAFF
>TRBJ1-2|.|.|TRBV7-9
TGTGCCAGCAGCTCCCCGCGGAGAGCTAACTATGGCTACACCTTC
CASSSPRRANYGYTF
>TRBJ2-7|few|.|TRBV20-1
TGCAGTGCTAGAGACGTCGGGGCACGCGAGCAGTACTTC
CSARDVGAREQYF
>TRBJ1-1|many|TRBD1|TRBV20-1
TGCAGTGCTAGAGCCCTAGAAGGGGGCATGACTGAAGCTTTCTTT
CSARALEGGMTEAFF
>TRBJ2-5|.|TRBD1|TRBV5-1
TGCGCCAGCAGCTCTGCGACAGGGCAAGAGACCCAGTACTTC
CASSSATGQETQYF